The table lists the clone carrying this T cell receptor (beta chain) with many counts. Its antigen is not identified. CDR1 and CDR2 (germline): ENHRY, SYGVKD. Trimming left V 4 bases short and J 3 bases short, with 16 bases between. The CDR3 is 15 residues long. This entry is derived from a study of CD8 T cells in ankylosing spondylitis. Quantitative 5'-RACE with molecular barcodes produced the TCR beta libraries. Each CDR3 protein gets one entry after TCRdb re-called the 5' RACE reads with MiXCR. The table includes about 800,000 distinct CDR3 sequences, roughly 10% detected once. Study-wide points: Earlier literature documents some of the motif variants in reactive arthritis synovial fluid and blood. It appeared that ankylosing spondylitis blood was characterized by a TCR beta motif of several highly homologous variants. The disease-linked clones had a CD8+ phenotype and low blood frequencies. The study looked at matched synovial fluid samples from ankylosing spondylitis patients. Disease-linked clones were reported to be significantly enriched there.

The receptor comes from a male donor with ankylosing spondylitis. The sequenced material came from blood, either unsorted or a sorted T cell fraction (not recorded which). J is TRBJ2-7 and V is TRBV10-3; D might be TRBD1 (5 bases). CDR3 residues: CAISGGLTDFYEQYF. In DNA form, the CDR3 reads TGTGCCATCAGTGGGGGCCTGACAGATTTCTACGAGCAGTACTTC.